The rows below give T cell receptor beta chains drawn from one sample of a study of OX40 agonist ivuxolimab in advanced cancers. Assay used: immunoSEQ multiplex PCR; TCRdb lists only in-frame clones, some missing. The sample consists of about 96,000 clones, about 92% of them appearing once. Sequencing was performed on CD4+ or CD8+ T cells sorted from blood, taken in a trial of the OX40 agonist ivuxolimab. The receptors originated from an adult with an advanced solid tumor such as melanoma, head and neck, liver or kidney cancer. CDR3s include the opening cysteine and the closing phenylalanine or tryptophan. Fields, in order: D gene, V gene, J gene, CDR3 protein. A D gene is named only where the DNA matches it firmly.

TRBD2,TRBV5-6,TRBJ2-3,CASSLMVGTSGRLRDTQYF
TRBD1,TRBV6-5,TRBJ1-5,CASSLNRGLGQPQHF
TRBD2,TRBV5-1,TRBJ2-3,CASSSSGAPDTQYF
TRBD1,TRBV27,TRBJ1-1,CASVPGQGDTEAFF
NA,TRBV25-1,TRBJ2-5,CASTEGGRGYQETQYF
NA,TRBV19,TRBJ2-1,CASSTTGRSSYNEQFF
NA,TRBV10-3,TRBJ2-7,CAIRETRASYEQYF
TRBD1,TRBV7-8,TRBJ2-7,CASSARGRGTYEQYF
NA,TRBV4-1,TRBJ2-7,CASSQVGTGYSYEQYF
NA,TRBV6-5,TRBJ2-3,CASSVDRPSTDTQYF
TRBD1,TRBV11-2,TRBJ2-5,CASSLETGSQYF